This T cell receptor beta chain was profiled in a study of blood T cell repertoires in COVID-19. Across the study: Nucleic acid was either cDNA or gDNA, and it came from T cells, B-cell-depleted T cells, or PBMCs.

The repertoire was sequenced with immunoSEQ multiplex PCR; TCRdb's copy has only in-frame clones and lacks some. The sample includes roughly 130,000 clones, approximately 90% of them seen just once. Germline lookup yields CDR1 MNHEY and CDR2 SMNVEV (reference sequence). The CDR3 extends over 18 amino acids. The V and J ends lost 7 bases and 2 bases respectively, with 27 bases between them. The sample was peripheral blood. The receptor's source is a human donor with COVID-19, enrolled during active disease. The donor label of this sample is uncertain. The rearrangement joins TRBV27 to TRBJ2-7; maybe TRBD1 (7 bases). In DNA form, the CDR3 reads TGTGCCAGCAAGCGTACAGGGAGAACGGGGGACAGAGCCTACGAGCAGTACTTC. It codes for CASKRTGRTGDRAYEQYF.